A selection of T cell receptor beta chains follows, all from one sample in a study of blood T cell repertoires in COVID-19. Repertoires were generated with immunoSEQ multiplex PCR, while TCRdb's copy carries only in-frame clones and drops some. Among fewer than 70,000 clones, roughly 90% were seen once, and the ten largest hold 3.5% to 5%. Specimen: peripheral blood. These receptors came from a human donor in a cohort sampled during active COVID-19. Each CDR3 is given with its conserved first and last residue. The order of the fields is clone size, D gene, V gene, J gene, CDR3 protein, CDR3 DNA. The D gene is left open where the match is weak. Clone sizes are given selectively: once, few, many, or a class where the clone is expanded.

.	.	TRBV4-2	TRBJ1-3	CASSQEVRNSGNTIYF	TGTGCCAGCAGCCAAGAGGTCAGGAACTCTGGAAACACCATATATTTT
.	.	TRBV28	TRBJ2-5	CASSPQFQETQYF	TGTGCCAGCAGTCCCCAATTCCAGGAGACCCAGTACTTC
.	TRBD2	TRBV11-2	TRBJ2-2	CASSITSGVNTGELFF	TGTGCCAGCAGCATTACTAGCGGGGTCAACACCGGGGAGCTGTTTTTT
.	TRBD1	TRBV9	TRBJ1-6	CASSSTGGNSPLHF	TGTGCCAGCAGCAGTACAGGGGGTAATTCACCCCTCCACTTT
.	TRBD2	TRBV27	TRBJ2-7	CASSWTSGSQYEQYF	TGTGCCAGCAGTTGGACTAGCGGGTCACAATACGAGCAGTACTTC
.	TRBD1	TRBV7-7	TRBJ2-5	CASSVRQGSPPETQYF	TGTGCTAGCAGCGTGAGACAGGGTTCACCGCCAGAGACCCAGTACTTC
.	TRBD2	TRBV6-2/TRBV6-3	TRBJ2-3	CASSRTSSTSTDTQYF	TGTGCCAGCAGCCGGACTAGCTCAACTAGCACAGATACGCAGTATTTT
.	TRBD1	TRBV4-1	TRBJ1-4	CASSFQGVTREKLFF	TGCGCCAGCAGCTTCCAGGGGGTTACGAGGGAAAAACTGTTTTTT
once	TRBD2	TRBV7-2	TRBJ2-7	CASSPGTSVFYEQYF	TGTGCCAGCAGCCCCGGGACTAGCGTTTTCTACGAGCAGTACTTC
.	.	TRBV6-4	TRBJ1-3	CATGTGSDLSNSGNTIYF	TGTGCCACCGGTACAGGGTCGGACTTAAGTAACTCTGGAAACACCATATATTTT
.	.	TRBV6-2/TRBV6-3	TRBJ1-1	CASSLGGANTEAFF	TGTGCCAGCAGCTTAGGGGGGGCAAACACTGAAGCTTTCTTT
.	.	TRBV11-3	TRBJ2-2	CASSLVEFGGGHTGELFF	TGTGCCAGCAGCTTAGTTGAATTTGGGGGCGGGCACACCGGGGAGCTGTTTTTT
.	.	TRBV7-9	TRBJ1-2	CASSYPPGSDYYGYTF	TGTGCCAGCAGCTACCCCCCAGGGTCGGATTACTATGGCTACACCTTC
.	TRBD1	TRBV7-3	TRBJ2-1	CASSYEGGAPNEQFF	TGTGCCAGCAGCTATGAAGGGGGCGCTCCCAATGAGCAGTTCTTC
.	.	TRBV9	TRBJ2-7	CASSVGESYEQYF	TGTGCCAGCAGCGTAGGGGAGTCTTACGAGCAGTACTTC
.	.	TRBV21-1	TRBJ1-6	CASSKELKGANSPLHF	TGTGCCAGCAGCAAAGAGTTGAAGGGGGCGAATTCACCCCTCCACTTT
.	.	TRBV6-2/TRBV6-3	TRBJ1-2	CASSSARVSIFSYGYTF	TGTGCCAGCAGTTCCGCACGGGTCTCAATTTTTTCATATGGCTACACCTTC
.	.	TRBV6-2/TRBV6-3	TRBJ1-1	CASSTQVNTEAFF	TGTGCCAGCAGTACACAGGTGAACACTGAAGCTTTCTTT
.	TRBD1	TRBV6-1	TRBJ2-6	CASSETALTGSGANVLTF	TGTGCCAGCAGTGAGACCGCTTTGACAGGGTCAGGGGCCAACGTCCTGACTTTC
.	.	TRBV11-1	TRBJ1-1	CASSSIQGTEAFF	TGTGCCAGCAGCTCTATTCAGGGAACTGAAGCTTTCTTT
.	TRBD1	TRBV5-8	TRBJ2-7	CASSWGPGQGPYEQYF	TGTGCCAGCAGCTGGGGACCGGGACAGGGACCCTACGAGCAGTACTTC
.	TRBD2	TRBV10-3	TRBJ2-7	CAIRGEGLAGPFYEQYF	TGTGCCATCAGGGGGGAGGGACTAGCGGGACCGTTCTACGAGCAGTACTTC
.	.	TRBV7-3	TRBJ1-2	CASSLMGGQTNYGYTF	TGTGCCAGCAGCTTAATGGGGGGGCAGACTAACTATGGCTACACCTTC
.	.	TRBV7-9	TRBJ2-7	CASSLVQPLSYEQYF	TGTGCCAGCAGCTTAGTACAACCTCTCTCCTACGAGCAGTACTTC
.	TRBD2	TRBV27	TRBJ2-4	CASSAGLAEGQNIQYF	TGTGCCAGCAGTGCGGGACTAGCGGAGGGTCAAAACATTCAGTACTTC
.	.	TRBV6-2/TRBV6-3	TRBJ2-7	CASSTGEASEQYF	TGTGCCAGCAGTACCGGAGAGGCGAGTGAGCAGTACTTC
.	TRBD2	TRBV6-5	TRBJ2-1	CASSLSGSTYNEQFF	TGTGCCAGCAGTCTGAGCGGGAGCACCTACAATGAGCAGTTCTTC
once	.	TRBV19	TRBJ2-3	CATEGDRDTQYF	TGTGCCACCGAGGGTGACAGGGATACGCAGTATTTT
.	TRBD1	TRBV27	TRBJ2-7	CASSFLGTAIYEQYF	TGTGCCAGCAGTTTTCTGGGGACAGCGATCTACGAGCAGTACTTC
.	.	TRBV7-2	TRBJ1-1	CASSLDSPFSMNTEAFF	TGTGCCAGCAGCTTAGACAGCCCTTTTTCCATGAACACTGAAGCTTTCTTT
.	.	TRBV4-1	TRBJ1-1	CASSPLDTGRTEAFF	TGCGCCAGCAGCCCTTTGGACACTGGGAGGACTGAAGCTTTCTTT
.	TRBD1	TRBV7-9	TRBJ1-1	CASSHLAPGGADTEAFF	TGTGCCAGCAGCCATCTTGCTCCAGGGGGCGCAGACACTGAAGCTTTCTTT
.	TRBD2	TRBV10-2	TRBJ2-7	CASSASGSFYEQYF	TGCGCCAGCAGTGCTAGCGGGAGTTTTTACGAGCAGTACTTC
.	TRBD1	TRBV27	TRBJ1-6	CASSFRQGRTPLHF	TGTGCCAGCAGTTTTCGACAGGGACGGACACCCCTCCACTTT
.	TRBD2	TRBV7-2	TRBJ2-3	CASSSTRGGTDTQYF	TGTGCCAGCAGCTCGACCCGGGGGGGTACAGATACGCAGTATTTT
.	TRBD1	TRBV6-5	TRBJ1-4	CASSYLRQGGEKLFF	TGTGCCAGCAGTTACTTAAGACAGGGCGGTGAAAAACTGTTTTTT
.	TRBD1	TRBV6-5	TRBJ2-7	CASSYRDSPPYEQYF	TGTGCCAGCAGTTACCGGGACAGTCCCCCCTACGAGCAGTACTTC